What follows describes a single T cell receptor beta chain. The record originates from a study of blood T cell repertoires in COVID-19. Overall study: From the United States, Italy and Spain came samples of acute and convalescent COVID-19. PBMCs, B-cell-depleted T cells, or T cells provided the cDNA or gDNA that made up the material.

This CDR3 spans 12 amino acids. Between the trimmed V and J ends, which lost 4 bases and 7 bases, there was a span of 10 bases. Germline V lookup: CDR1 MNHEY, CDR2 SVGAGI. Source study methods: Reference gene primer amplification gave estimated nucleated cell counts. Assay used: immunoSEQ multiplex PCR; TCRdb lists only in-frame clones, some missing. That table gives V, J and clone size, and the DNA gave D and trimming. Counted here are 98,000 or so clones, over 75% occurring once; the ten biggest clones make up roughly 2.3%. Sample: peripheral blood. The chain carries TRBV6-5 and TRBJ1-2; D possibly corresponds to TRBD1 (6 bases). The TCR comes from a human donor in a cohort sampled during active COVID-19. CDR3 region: CASSSRGTGYTF. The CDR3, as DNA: TGTGCCAGCAGTTCCAGGGGTACTGGCTACACCTTC.